Listed below are T cell receptor beta chains from one sample, sequenced in a study of CD8+CD57+ T cells in acquired aplastic anemia. TCRdb re-called the reads through MiXCR, storing one row per CDR3 protein. The sample holds around 190,000 distinct CDR3 sequences, over 60% seen once. Sequencing was carried out using sorted CD4+, CD8+, or CD8+CD57+ T cells (not recorded which) from PBMCs. The source is a human donor in good health. Both conserved end residues are part of each CDR3. A D gene is named only where the DNA matches it firmly. Size is omitted from some rows. Given values are once, few, many or a class for expanded clones.

CDR3nt	CDR3aa	abundance	j_gene	v_gene	d_gene
TGTGCCAGCGCTACCGGGACAGGGGGCGAAATCGGGTCGGAAAAACTGTTTTTT	CASATGTGGEIGSEKLFF	NA	TRBJ1-4	TRBV7-2	TRBD1
TGCGCCAGCAGCAACACAGGGTCAACTAATGAAAAACTGTTTTTT	CASSNTGSTNEKLFF	NA	TRBJ1-4	TRBV5-1	NA
TGTGCCAGCAGCTCCACCTACCAAGAGACCCAGTACTTC	CASSSTYQETQYF	many	TRBJ2-5	TRBV5-6	NA
TGTGCCAGTAGTATAGATCTCGGGGGTTCCTACGAGCAGTACTTC	CASSIDLGGSYEQYF	NA	TRBJ2-7	TRBV19	NA
TGTGCCAGCAGTTACTCGAGCACAGGCGGGGATGAGCAGTTCTTC	CASSYSSTGGDEQFF	many	TRBJ2-1	TRBV6-5	NA
TGTGCCAGCAGCCGGGACGGAGAGACCCAGTACTTC	CASSRDGETQYF	NA	TRBJ2-5	TRBV12-3/TRBV12-4	NA
TGTGCCAGCAGCCCCGGACACCTCTACGAGCAGTACTTC	CASSPGHLYEQYF	NA	TRBJ2-7	TRBV12-3/TRBV12-4	NA
TGTGCCACCAGTGGTCGTAGAATAGGGAACTACAATGAGCAGTTCTTC	CATSGRRIGNYNEQFF	NA	TRBJ2-1	TRBV24-1	NA
TGTGCCAGCAGCTTAGATCAAGCAGATACGCAGTATTTT	CASSLDQADTQYF	NA	TRBJ2-3	TRBV11-2	NA
TGTGCCAGCAGCTTGGAGGTTGGGACAGATTACGAGCAGTACTTC	CASSLEVGTDYEQYF	NA	TRBJ2-7	TRBV5-5	TRBD1
TGCAGTGCTAGGACCTCCAGCAGCAATCAGCCCCAGCATTTT	CSARTSSSNQPQHF	NA	TRBJ1-5	TRBV20-1	NA